This passage covers 23 T cell receptor beta chains from one sample sequenced in a study of shared clonotypes between healthy human individuals. Measured with immunoSEQ multiplex PCR; TCRdb has only the in-frame clones, and not every one. Altogether around 340,000 clones are present, more than 60% being singletons, with the ten largest covering about 10%. The sample comprised memory CD4+ T cells sorted from blood. The subset here: CD45RA-negative fraction. The receptors were sampled from a man in his thirties or forties in good health.

The rearrangement joins TRBV5-8 to TRBJ2-2; D might be TRBD2 (5 bases). This CDR3 comprises 16 residues. Trimming stripped 1 base from V and 2 bases from J, with 12 bases between. CDR1 is SGHTS, CDR2 YDEGEE, per germline. CDR3 nucleotide sequence: TGTGCCAGCAGCTTGCCCCGTGAGGGAAACACCGGGGAGCTGTTTTTT. Translated, it gives CASSLPREGNTGELFF.

The rearrangement uses TRBV6-5 and TRBJ1-1, with D uncertain. Germline lookup yields CDR1 MNHEY and CDR2 SVGAGI. CDR3 length equals 11 residues. V lost 6 bases and J lost 5, with 7 bases in between. The CDR3 region is CASRRETEAFF. Here the CDR3 DNA reads TGTGCCAGCAGAAGGGAGACTGAAGCTTTCTTT.

V is TRBV28 and J is TRBJ1-2, with D tentatively TRBD1 (6 bases). V was trimmed by 4 bases and J by 0 bases, leaving 21 bases between them. CDR3 length equals 18 residues. Per germline, CDR1 MDHEN and CDR2 SYDVKM. The CDR3 spells CASSWVIRGRNTNYGYTF. In nucleotides, the CDR3 is TGTGCCAGCAGTTGGGTTATCCGGGGGCGCAATACTAACTATGGCTACACCTTC.

This chain links TRBV5-1 with TRBJ2-7; 8 bases line up with TRBD1. This CDR3 is 15 amino acids long. The V segment lost 3 bases and the J segment 3 bases; nucleotides outside the gene matches: 8. CDR1 SGHRS and CDR2 YFSETQ come from the germline V gene. CDR3 nucleotides: TGCGCCAGCAGCTCGGGACAGGCCCCGAACTACGAGCAGTACTTC. Amino acid sequence: CASSSGQAPNYEQYF.

The rearrangement uses TRBV9 and TRBJ2-3, with 7 bases lining up with TRBD1. This CDR3 spans 15 amino acids. CDR1 is SGDLS and CDR2 is YYNGEE in the germline V gene. Trimming cost V 1 base and J 2 bases; bases outside gene matches: 4. DNA for the CDR3: TGTGCCAGCAGCGTATGGGGACAGAACACAGATACGCAGTATTTT. The encoded protein is CASSVWGQNTDTQYF.

The chain joins TRBV5-4 to TRBJ2-5; 9 bases fit TRBD2. The junction had 8 bases not matched to a gene; V was cut back by 1 base and J by 4 bases. This CDR3 has 16 amino acids. Germline CDR1 reads SGHNT; CDR2 reads YYREEE (reference sequence). The chain's CDR3 is CASSLMGGRGGETQYF. In DNA form, the CDR3 reads TGTGCCAGCAGCTTGATGGGCGGGAGGGGCGGAGAGACCCAGTACTTC.

The V gene is TRBV6-6, the J gene TRBJ1-5; D perhaps matches TRBD1 (5 bases). Trimming left V 2 bases short and J 7 bases short, with 12 bases between. The germline V gene has CDR1 MNHNY and CDR2 SVGAGI (reference sequence). The CDR3 extends over 14 amino acids. Here the CDR3 DNA reads TGTGCCAGCAGTTACGCCCAGGGTTGGCAGCCCCAGCATTTT. This gives the protein CASSYAQGWQPQHF.

CDR3 region: CASTPIDRGLKTQYF. The CDR3 DNA sequence: TGTGCCAGCACCCCAATCGACAGGGGGCTGAAGACCCAGTACTTC. V gene TRBV6-5 combines with J gene TRBJ2-5; 10 bases fit TRBD1. The V gene's germline CDR1 is MNHEY and CDR2 SVGAGI. V lost 7 bases, J lost 6 bases, and 11 bases stayed unmatched. CDR3 length: 15 amino acids.

The chain joins TRBV29-1 to TRBJ1-1; TRBD1 matches at 8 bases. Germline V lookup: CDR1 SQVTM, CDR2 ANQGSEA. The CDR3 spans 12 residues. With V trimmed by 6 bases and J by 5 bases, 5 bases remained unmatched. CDR3 coding DNA: TGCAGCGTCACAGGGGGGGAGACTGAAGCTTTCTTT. Translating it yields CSVTGGETEAFF.

The chain carries TRBV4-1 and TRBJ1-5, with 8 nucleotides matching TRBD1. Losses at the gene ends were 0 bases for V and 5 bases for J; bases not matched to a gene: 3. The CDR3 has 15 residues. Germline-derived CDR1 and CDR2 are MGHRA and YSYEKL. The CDR3: CASSQDRGRDQPQHF. CDR3 nucleotides: TGCGCCAGCAGCCAAGACAGGGGGCGCGATCAGCCCCAGCATTTT.

V and J are TRBV15 and TRBJ1-1; D not certain. This CDR3 contains 18 residues. V lost 1 base, J lost 4 bases, and 22 bases lay in between. Germline lookup yields CDR1 LNHNV and CDR2 YYDKDF (reference sequence). CDR3 protein: CATSRGGSSGGRGTEAFF. CDR3 DNA: TGTGCCACCAGCAGAGGCGGCAGCAGCGGAGGGAGAGGCACTGAAGCTTTCTTT. The complete variable domain, with remaining parts taken from reference TRBV15 and TRBJ1-1, reads DAMVIQNPRYQVTQFGKPVTLSCSQTLNHNVMYWYQQKSSQAPKLLFHYYDKDFNNEADTPDNFQSRRPNTSFCFLDIRSPGLGDTAMYLCATSRGGSSGGRGTEAFFGQGTRLTVV.

CDR3 in DNA: TGTGCCAGCTCACCACCGACAGGGGATGGGAAACTGTTTTTT. Its protein product is CASSPPTGDGKLFF. This rearrangement joins TRBV18 to TRBJ1-4, with 8 positions matching TRBD1. V lost 0 bases and J lost 11; bases outside the gene matches: 5. The CDR3 is 14 amino acids. Germline values: CDR1 KGHSH, CDR2 LQKENI. Using reference TRBV18 and TRBJ1-4 for the parts outside the CDR3, the full variable domain is NAGVMQNPRHLVRRRGQEARLRCSPMKGHSHVYWYRQLPEEGLKFMVYLQKENIIDESGMPKERFSAEFPKEGPSILRIQQVVRGDSAAYFCASSPPTGDGKLFFGSGTQLSVL.

In this sample, this clone turned up a few times. V and J are TRBV10-1 and TRBJ2-6; no clear D gene. CDR1 WNHNN and CDR2 SYGVQD come from the germline V gene (reference sequence). The CDR3 totals 15 residues. Trimming stripped 3 bases from V and 0 bases from J, with 6 bases between. The CDR3 sequence is CASSDTVSGANVLTF. The CDR3 bases are TGCGCCAGCAGTGATACTGTCTCTGGGGCCAACGTCCTGACTTTC.

In its sample, this clone was seen a few times. The J gene is TRBJ1-2, the V gene TRBV4-1; 7 bases map to TRBD1. There are 13 residues in the CDR3. Unmatched junction bases numbered 7, after V lost 4 bases and J lost 8 bases. Germline V gives CDR1 MGHRA, CDR2 YSYEKL. Here the CDR3 reads CASSPPTGRGYTF. CDR3 in DNA: TGCGCCAGCAGCCCTCCGACAGGGCGAGGCTACACCTTC.

The chain uses TRBV7-6 and TRBJ2-1; the D is unclear. CDR1 and CDR2 from the germline V gene are SGHVS and FNYEAQ. The CDR3 consists of 16 residues. Trimming removed 2 bases at V and 0 bases at J, with 11 bases between. CDR3 coding DNA: TGTGCCAGCAGCTTAAGGACGGCTAGCTCCTACAATGAGCAGTTCTTC. Translated, it gives CASSLRTASSYNEQFF.

The rearrangement uses TRBV7-3 and TRBJ2-1, with 8 bases that match TRBD2. With V trimmed by 5 bases and J by 7 bases, 7 bases remained unmatched. Germline V gene data show CDR1 as SGHTA and CDR2 as FQGTGA. The CDR3 runs 14 residues. CDR3 DNA sequence: TGTGCCAGCAGCGGAGCGGGAGTAAGTAATGAGCAGTTCTTC. Translating gives CASSGAGVSNEQFF.

The chain has TRBV27 and TRBJ2-1; D gene uncertain. The germline gives CDR1 MNHEY, CDR2 SMNVEV (reference sequence). The V end was cut by 5 bases, the J end by 3 bases, with 14 bases between. This CDR3 has 15 amino acids. For the CDR3, the DNA is TGTGCCAGCAGTCTCAGGACGGGTTACTACAATGAGCAGTTCTTC. Translating gives CASSLRTGYYNEQFF.

The V and J genes are TRBV11-3 and TRBJ2-3; 8 bases are shared with TRBD2. CDR3 size: 14 residues. Germline V gene lookup returns CDR1 SGHNT and CDR2 YENEEA. V lost 4 bases and J lost 2; bases outside the gene matches: 2. CDR3 coding DNA: TGTGCCAGCAGCTACGGGAGGGACACAGATACGCAGTATTTT. Protein: CASSYGRDTDTQYF.

This clone has more than one count but fewer than ten. The chain joins TRBV5-6 to TRBJ2-7, with 7 bases fitting TRBD2. Trimming removed 1 base from V and 0 bases from J; junction bases left unmatched: 4. Germline CDR1 and CDR2: SGHDT and YYEEEE. This CDR3 has 15 residues. CDR3 nucleotide sequence: TGTGCCAGCAGCTTGAGCGGGGAACTCTCCTACGAGCAGTACTTC. Its translation: CASSLSGELSYEQYF.

The genes are TRBV18 and TRBJ2-4; 7 bases agree with TRBD1. CDR1 KGHSH and CDR2 LQKENI come from the germline V gene. The CDR3 sequence is 17 residues long. V trimming: 6 bases; J trimming: 3 bases; junction bases outside the gene matches: 14. CDR3 sequence (DNA): TGTGCCAGCTCCCTCCGATCAAGGGGGCAAGTCAAAAACATTCAGTACTTC. This codes for CASSLRSRGQVKNIQYF.

The chain employs TRBV6-5 and TRBJ1-2; D remains ambiguous. Deletions cut 1 base from V and 5 bases from J, with 11 bases between. CDR1 is MNHEY, CDR2 SVGAGI, per germline. The CDR3 loop spans 14 amino acids. CDR3 nucleotide sequence: TGTGCCAGCAGTTACTTGGCCCCCGTGTATGGCTACACCTTC. Protein sequence: CASSYLAPVYGYTF.

The chain has TRBV9 and TRBJ1-1; D uncertain. The germline CDR1 and CDR2 sequences are SGDLS and YYNGEE. V was shortened by 3 bases and J by 1 base, with 10 bases between the two germline ends. The CDR3 is 14 residues long. The CDR3 DNA is TGTGCCAGCAGCGCCCACACGGAGAACACTGAAGCTTTCTTT. Its translation is CASSAHTENTEAFF.

V and J are TRBV19 and TRBJ2-5; weak D call: TRBD1 (7 bases). The CDR3 is 17 residues long. V was cut by 9 bases and J by 2 bases, with 25 bases left in between. Germline values: CDR1 LNHDA, CDR2 SQIVND (reference sequence). The CDR3 loop is CASHPARVGGQQETQYF. The DNA for the CDR3 is TGTGCCAGCCACCCTGCCCGTGTGGGGGGACAGCAAGAGACCCAGTACTTC.